The subject of this entry is one TCR beta chain. The data stem from a study of blood T cell repertoires in COVID-19. For the study at large: There were acute and convalescent COVID-19 samples, and they came from the United States, Italy and Spain. T cells, B-cell-depleted T cells, or PBMCs supplied cDNA or gDNA.

V gave up 3 bases and J gave up 3 bases, with 8 bases separating them. CDR1 is LNHDA and CDR2 is SQIVND in the germline V gene (reference sequence). The CDR3 is 14 residues long. Original processing methods: Amplification from reference gene primers served as the basis for estimated nucleated cell counts. Measured with immunoSEQ multiplex PCR; TCRdb has only the in-frame clones, and not every one. D and trimming come from the DNA, and the V and J calls and clone size come from that table. The table has approximately 150,000 clones, about 84% seen once. The gene calls are TRBV19 and TRBJ2-2; D is uncertain. Sequences were obtained from peripheral blood. This TCR was sampled from a woman between 45 and 60 years old with acute or convalescent COVID-19. The DNA for the CDR3 is TGTGCCAGTAGTATCGGAGATTACACCGGGGAGCTGTTTTTT. Protein: CASSIGDYTGELFF. Together with reference TRBV19 and TRBJ2-2, the CDR3 gives the full variable domain: DGGITQSPKYLFRKEGQNVTLSCEQNLNHDAMYWYRQDPGQGLRLIYYSQIVNDFQKGDIAEGYSVSREKKESFPLTVTSAQKNPTAFYLCASSIGDYTGELFFGEGSRLTVL.